Reported below is one T cell receptor (beta chain). At one end, the junction sequence differs from germline, possibly due to a read error. The V gene's germline CDR1 is SQVTM and CDR2 ANQGSEA. This CDR3 has 11 residues. The data were taken from a study of cytomegalovirus exposure and HLA in healthy donors. Primers included in the PCR were 60 Vbeta and 13 Jbeta primers. Repertoires were generated with immunoSEQ multiplex PCR, while TCRdb's copy carries only in-frame clones and drops some. The sample includes under 200,000 clones, about 79% of them seen just once. The sequence derives from a man in his fifties or sixties in good health and CMV-seropositive. Sequenced sample: PBMCs. The chain recombines TRBV29-1 with TRBJ2-1, with 7 bases aligning to TRBD1. This CDR3 reads CSMIRTGFEVF. For the CDR3, the DNA is TGCAGTATGATTAGGACAGGTTTTGAGGTCTTC.